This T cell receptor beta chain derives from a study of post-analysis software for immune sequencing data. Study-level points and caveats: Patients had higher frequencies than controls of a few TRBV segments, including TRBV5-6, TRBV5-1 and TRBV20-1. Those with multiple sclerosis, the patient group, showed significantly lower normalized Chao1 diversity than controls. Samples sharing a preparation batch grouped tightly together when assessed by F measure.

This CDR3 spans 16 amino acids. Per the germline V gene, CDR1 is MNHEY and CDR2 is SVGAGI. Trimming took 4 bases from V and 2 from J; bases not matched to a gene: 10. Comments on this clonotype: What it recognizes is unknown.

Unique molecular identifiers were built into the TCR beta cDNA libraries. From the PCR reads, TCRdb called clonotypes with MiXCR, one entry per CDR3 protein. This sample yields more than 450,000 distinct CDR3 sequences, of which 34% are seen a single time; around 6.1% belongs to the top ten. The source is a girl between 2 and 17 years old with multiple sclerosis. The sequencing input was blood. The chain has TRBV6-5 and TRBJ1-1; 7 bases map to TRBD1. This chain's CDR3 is CASSSLPGTENTEAFF. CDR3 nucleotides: TGTGCCAGCAGTTCTCTCCCCGGGACAGAAAACACTGAAGCTTTCTTT.